This T cell receptor beta chain was captured in a study of PD-1 blockade in mismatch repair-deficient tumors. Profiled with immunoSEQ multiplex PCR; TCRdb holds only in-frame clones, not every one. The table lists about 130,000 clones, about nine tenths of them singletons. Between the trimmed V and J ends, which lost 5 bases and 6 bases, there was a span of 6 bases. Germline V gene data show CDR1 as MNHEY and CDR2 as SMNVEV (reference sequence). CDR3 length: 11 residues. TCR sequencing covered a few patients who responded to pembrolizumab. The rearrangement uses TRBV27 and TRBJ2-3, with unresolved D. The sequence derives from an adult with mismatch repair-deficient cancer. Sequencing used peripheral blood, obtained approximately 73 weeks after starting pembrolizumab. For the CDR3, the DNA is TGTGCCAGCAGTAACTCCGATACGCAGTATTTT. It translates to CASSNSDTQYF.